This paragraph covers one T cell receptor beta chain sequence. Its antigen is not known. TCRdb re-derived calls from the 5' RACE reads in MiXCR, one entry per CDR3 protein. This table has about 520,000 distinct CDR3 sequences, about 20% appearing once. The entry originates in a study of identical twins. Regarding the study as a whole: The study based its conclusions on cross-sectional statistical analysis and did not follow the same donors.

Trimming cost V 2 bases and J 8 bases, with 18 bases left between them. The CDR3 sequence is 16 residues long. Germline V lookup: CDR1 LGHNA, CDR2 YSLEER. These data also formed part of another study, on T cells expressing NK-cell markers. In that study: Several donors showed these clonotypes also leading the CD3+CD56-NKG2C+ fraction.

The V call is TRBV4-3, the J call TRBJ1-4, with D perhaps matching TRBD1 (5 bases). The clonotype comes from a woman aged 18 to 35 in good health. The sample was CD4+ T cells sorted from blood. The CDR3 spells CASSQTPGRRGEKLFF. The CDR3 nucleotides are TGCGCCAGCAGCCAAACTCCGGGACGGAGAGGGGAAAAACTGTTTTTT.